Below, one T cell receptor beta chain is given with its context. Its antigen is undetermined. This sample is drawn from a study of response to subunit inactivated influenza vaccine. The study, taken as a whole, reports: It was suggested by the authors that few new T cells are recruited by each seasonal influenza vaccination.

The CDR3 consists of 13 residues. Germline V gene lookup returns CDR1 DFQATT and CDR2 SNEGSKA (reference sequence). Trimming shortened V by 0 bases and J by 0 bases, and 6 bases separated the two germline ends. TCRdb independently ran MiXCR on the RT-PCR reads; one entry per CDR3 protein. The sample has about 530,000 distinct CDR3 sequences, 13% seen once. This receptor was identified in a man aged 45-65 years who received an inactivated influenza vaccine. The rearrangement uses TRBV20-1 and TRBJ2-7; D unclear. The sequencing used PBMCs from blood, collected roughly 45 days after vaccination. CDR3 in DNA: TGCAGTGCTAGAGAACAGAGCTCCTACGAGCAGTACTTC. Amino acid sequence: CSAREQSSYEQYF.